This T cell receptor beta chain was captured in a study of blood T cell repertoires in COVID-19 (dated by TCRdb to about 2020). A note on the overall study: The collaborator samples originated in the United States, Italy and Spain and spanned the acute and convalescent phases of COVID-19. The material from the prospective study consisted of cDNA or gDNA derived from T cells, B-cell-depleted T cells, or PBMCs. Deeply sampled blood TCRbeta repertoires from subjects exposed to, actively infected with, or recovered from COVID-19 were included in the dataset. The repertoires were made available in a free public database intended to serve as a resource for research on the immune response to SARS-CoV-2. Samples came from the ongoing ImmuneRACE study (first 160 participants) plus 1,254 subjects from 6 global collaborators. Nearly every sample came with metadata listing a de-identified subject ID, COVID-19 status, age in years and sex. Where HLA class I and class II types were available, the types were taken from metadata supplied by the sample provider, not from assay-based typing.

Each collaborating institution followed its own protocols to collect whole blood in K2EDTA tubes. For TCRbeta analysis, collaborators shipped samples as frozen whole blood, isolated PBMCs, or DNA extracted from either of those sample types. TCRbeta CDR3 regions were amplified from genomic DNA using the immunoSEQ Assay, a bias-controlled multiplex PCR. Per the original workflow: The number of nucleated cells in each sample was estimated by amplification of reference gene primers within the assay. To quantify the absolute abundance of each unique TCRbeta CDR3 rearrangement, sequence reads were collapsed and filtered. For each sample, productive Simpson clonality was calculated as the square root of Simpson's diversity index across productive rearrangements. Not all clones reach the TCRdb copy of this immuneACCESS table, which keeps in-frame sequences only. Checked studies attribute under half of the gap to unresolved V genes and leave the rest unexplained. That table supplies the V and J calls and clone size; D and trimming were determined from the DNA. The table for this sample lists about 110,000 clones; less than 80% of them were counted only once. The ten largest clones represent more than 20% of the sample.

About this clone itself: Its antigen remains undetermined. Base-call qualities are not available, and no considerably larger clone is one nucleotide away.

The paper as a whole reports these results and caveats: Clinical and demographic metadata were provided uncurated, with the amount varying by source and participant.

V and J lose 0 bases and 7 bases, and a span of 7 bases separates them. The CDR3 goes from the cysteine to the phenylalanine over 13 residues. The read is trimmed to its CDR3 DNA, 39 bases read in frame from base 1. The germline V gene supplies CDR1 SGHTA and CDR2 FQGTGA. Sequenced sample: peripheral blood. Recombination joined TRBV7-3 with TRBJ2-1, with the D gene too uncertain to name. This TCR was recovered from a man between 70 and 80 years old with active or convalescent COVID-19. In nucleotide form, the sequence is TGTGCCAGCAGCTTAACTCTCTCTAATGAGCAGTTCTTC. This sequence encodes CASSLTLSNEQFF. Joined to the reference TRBV7-3 and TRBJ2-1 proteins, this CDR3 gives the full variable domain: GAGVSQTPSNKVTEKGKYVELRCDPISGHTALYWYRQSLGQGPEFLIYFQGTGAADDSGLPNDRFFAVRPEGSVSTLKIQRTERGDSAVYLCASSLTLSNEQFFGPGTRLTVL.